The sequence of this TCR beta chain was determined in a study of T cells expressing NK-cell markers. Study background: The study drew TCR beta repertoires from sorted CD3+CD56+NKG2C+, CD3+CD56+NKG2C- and CD3+CD56-NKG2C+ T cells. HCMV seropositivity characterized seven of the eight sequenced donors, and seronegativity one.

A note on this clonotype: Its antigen is still unknown.

Whole-study findings and limits: In a handful of donors, these clonotypes also led the CD3+CD56-NKG2C+ fraction.

Production of TCR beta cDNA relied on 5'RACE template switching with UMIs. TCRdb re-called the 5' RACE reads and gives one entry per CDR3 protein, without DNA. This sample contains around 470,000 distinct CDR3 sequences. Specimen: blood T cells: a sorted CD56 or NKG2C T cell subset, CD4+ or CD8+ T cells, or bulk PBMC T cells (not recorded which). The origin of this receptor is a woman in her 50s in good health.

The CDR3 is CASSPRTGTEAFF. The chain recombines TRBV11-2 with TRBJ1-1. This CDR3 region has 13 residues. From germline, CDR1 is SGHAT and CDR2 FQNNGV. Full variable domain (missing parts from reference TRBV11-2 and TRBJ1-1): EAGVAQSPRYKIIEKRQSVAFWCNPISGHATLYWYQQILGQGPKLLIQFQNNGVVDDSQLPKDRFSAERLKGVDSTLKIQPAKLEDSAVYLCASSPRTGTEAFFGQGTRLTVV.